The 32 T cell receptor beta chains reported below all come from one sample, sequenced in a study of control samples from healthy donors and cancer patients. Profiling relied on immunoSEQ multiplex PCR, and the TCRdb table lists in-frame clones only, not all of them. The table lists 110,000 or so clones, about 89% of them singletons. The specimen was blood. The receptors stem from a woman between 45 and 65 years old in good health.

This sequence joins TRBV11-2 and TRBJ2-2, with D possibly matching TRBD2 (7 bases). Trimming removed 7 bases at V and 3 bases at J, with 12 bases between. This CDR3 spans 14 amino acids. Germline V lookup: CDR1 SGHAT, CDR2 FQNNGV. The CDR3 nucleotides read TGTGCCAGCACTGGAGGGGGGGACACCGGGGAGCTGTTTTTT. Protein sequence: CASTGGGDTGELFF.

This chain links TRBV2 with TRBJ2-7; D gene ambiguous. This CDR3 has 14 amino acids. The V end was cut by 3 bases, the J end by 6 bases, with 15 bases between. CDR1 is SNHLY and CDR2 is FYNNEI in the germline V gene. This CDR3 reads CASSDEGRAGEQYF. The CDR3 DNA is TGTGCCAGCAGTGATGAAGGCCGGGCAGGCGAGCAGTACTTC.

The V and J genes are TRBV9 and TRBJ2-2; weak D call: TRBD1 (6 bases). The CDR3 runs to 17 residues. The V end was cut by 0 bases, the J end by 0 bases, with 12 bases between. Germline CDR1 and CDR2: SGDLS and YYNGEE. This CDR3 reads CASSVATRTANTGELFF. CDR3 in DNA: TGTGCCAGCAGCGTAGCCACTCGGACAGCGAACACCGGGGAGCTGTTTTTT.

The chain carries TRBV18 and TRBJ1-1; tentative D call: TRBD1 (6 bases). This CDR3 has 13 amino acids. V was clipped by 3 bases and J by 1 base, with 6 bases between them. Germline V CDR1 and CDR2: KGHSH, LQKENI. DNA of the CDR3: TGTGCCAGCTCACCGGGGGCGAACACTGAAGCTTTCTTT. Translated: CASSPGANTEAFF.

The chain carries TRBV14 and TRBJ2-6, with TRBD1 matching 8 bases. Trimming took 4 bases from V and 3 from J; bases not matched to a gene: 2. Germline V gene lookup returns CDR1 SGHDN and CDR2 FVKESK. The CDR3 length is 15 residues. The CDR3 loop reads CASSPTGVGANVLTF. The CDR3 DNA follows: TGTGCCAGCAGCCCGACAGGGGTTGGGGCCAACGTCCTGACTTTC. The full variable domain, rest sourced from reference TRBV14 and TRBJ2-6, is EAGVTQFPSHSVIEKGQTVTLRCDPISGHDNLYWYRRVMGKEIKFLLHFVKESKQDESGMPNNRFLAERTGGTYSTLKVQPAELEDSGVYFCASSPTGVGANVLTFGAGSRLTVL.

The V call is TRBV28, the J call TRBJ2-7; TRBD1 aligns across 7 bases. This CDR3 comprises 15 residues. Germline V gene sequence: CDR1 MDHEN, CDR2 SYDVKM. The J segment lost 6 bases and the V segment lost 6 bases, leaving 14 bases of the junction unmatched. The CDR3 is CASRASGTVRPEQYF. The CDR3 DNA follows: TGTGCCAGCAGAGCTTCAGGGACAGTCCGACCCGAGCAGTACTTC.

This clone has only one observation. V is TRBV27 and J is TRBJ2-3; TRBD1 agrees at 8 bases. The ends lost 4 bases at V and 1 base at J; junction bases unmatched: 4. Germline values: CDR1 MNHEY, CDR2 SMNVEV (reference sequence). The CDR3 loop spans 15 amino acids. The CDR3 loop reads CASSSGGVGTDTQYF. For the CDR3, the DNA is TGTGCCAGCAGTTCAGGGGGCGTTGGCACAGATACGCAGTATTTT.

CDR3 nucleotide sequence: TGCGCCAGCAGCCTGGAAGGGGACCCTAACAGAGCTTTCTTT. Its protein is CASSLEGDPNRAFF. The chain couples TRBV5-1 to TRBJ1-1, with a possible D match to TRBD1 (5 bases). V lost 4 bases and J lost 10, with 20 bases in between. The germline V gene has CDR1 SGHRS and CDR2 YFSETQ. There are 14 residues in the CDR3.

The chain combines TRBV27 with TRBJ1-2; TRBD1 might be the D (6 bases). CDR3 length: 13 residues. V was cut by 8 bases and J by 8 bases, with 18 bases left in between. CDR1 is MNHEY, CDR2 SMNVEV, per germline (reference sequence). Here the CDR3 reads CASGGRRGRGYTF. The DNA for the CDR3 is TGTGCCAGCGGGGGGCGGCGGGGCAGGGGCTACACCTTC.

This chain connects TRBV5-6 to TRBJ1-5; weak D call: TRBD1 (6 bases). Trimming removed 4 bases at V and 2 bases at J, with 16 bases between. This CDR3 spans 16 amino acids. Looked up from germline, CDR1 is SGHDT and CDR2 is YYEEEE. CDR3 in amino acids: CASSPMGGLGNQPQHF. DNA for the CDR3: TGTGCCAGCAGCCCCATGGGGGGGCTGGGCAATCAGCCCCAGCATTTT.

The chain employs TRBV9 and TRBJ2-3; D call uncertain. Per the germline V gene, CDR1 is SGDLS and CDR2 is YYNGEE. The CDR3 sequence is 13 residues long. V lost 0 bases and J lost 4, with 6 bases in between. As DNA, the CDR3 is TGTGCCAGCAGCGTAGCAGTGGCAGATACGCAGTATTTT. Translating it yields CASSVAVADTQYF.

This clone was picked up one time. The V gene is TRBV5-1, the J gene TRBJ1-2; 7 bases line up with TRBD1. Per the germline V gene, CDR1 is SGHRS and CDR2 is YFSETQ. The CDR3 sequence is 14 residues long. V trimming: 3 bases; J trimming: 7 bases; junction bases outside the gene matches: 9. The CDR3 nucleotides are TGCGCCAGCAGCTCGGGACAGCCGGATAGTGGCTACACCTTC. The encoded protein is CASSSGQPDSGYTF.

The chain carries TRBV19 and TRBJ1-1; D is possibly TRBD1 (5 bases). The V end lost 6 bases, the J end lost 0 bases, and 14 bases lay between the germline ends. The CDR3 consists of 15 residues. In germline, CDR1 is LNHDA, CDR2 SQIVND (reference sequence). CDR3 DNA: TGTGCCAGTAGACTCGGGGGTATCATGAACACTGAAGCTTTCTTT. It codes for CASRLGGIMNTEAFF. Filled out from reference TRBV19 and TRBJ1-1, the complete variable domain reads DGGITQSPKYLFRKEGQNVTLSCEQNLNHDAMYWYRQDPGQGLRLIYYSQIVNDFQKGDIAEGYSVSREKKESFPLTVTSAQKNPTAFYLCASRLGGIMNTEAFFGQGTRLTVV.

V and J are TRBV5-6 and TRBJ2-3, with D perhaps matching TRBD2 (6 bases). The V gene lost 7 bases and the J gene lost 3 bases, with 21 bases spanning the gap. Germline V gives CDR1 SGHDT, CDR2 YYEEEE. The CDR3 extends over 16 amino acids. CDR3 region: CASGIGRLARTDTQYF. The CDR3 DNA sequence: TGTGCCAGCGGGATAGGTAGGCTAGCGAGGACAGATACGCAGTATTTT.

The chain joins TRBV11-2 to TRBJ2-1; 9 nucleotides align to TRBD2. This CDR3 contains 16 residues. The germline gives CDR1 SGHAT, CDR2 FQNNGV. V was pared by 1 base and J by 7 bases, with 8 bases of the junction left unmatched. The CDR3 DNA is TGTGCCAGCAGCTTAGGTCTGGCGGGGGGGCGAAATGAGCAGTTCTTC. Translation gives CASSLGLAGGRNEQFF. Full variable domain (rest looked up from reference TRBV11-2 and TRBJ2-1): EAGVAQSPRYKIIEKRQSVAFWCNPISGHATLYWYQQILGQGPKLLIQFQNNGVVDDSQLPKDRFSAERLKGVDSTLKIQPAKLEDSAVYLCASSLGLAGGRNEQFFGPGTRLTVL.

The genes are TRBV28 and TRBJ1-1, with D unclear. Germline V gives CDR1 MDHEN, CDR2 SYDVKM. This CDR3 spans 13 amino acids. V lost 1 base to trimming and J lost 6 bases, with 9 bases between them. CDR3: CASSLSPPAEAFF. The CDR3 nucleotides read TGTGCCAGCAGTTTATCCCCCCCAGCTGAAGCTTTCTTT.

The V and J genes are TRBV7-2 and TRBJ2-5; 7 bases agree with TRBD1. The CDR3 is made up of 16 amino acids. Germline V gene sequence: CDR1 SGHTA, CDR2 FQGNSA. V was pared by 5 bases and J by 7 bases, with 16 bases of the junction left unmatched. The CDR3 DNA follows: TGTGCCAGCAGCCCACAGGGGCCCGCGGGTGGGGGGACCCAGTACTTC. Its translation: CASSPQGPAGGGTQYF. Using reference TRBV7-2 and TRBJ2-5 for the parts outside the CDR3, the full variable domain is GAGVSQSPSNKVTEKGKDVELRCDPISGHTALYWYRQSLGQGLEFLIYFQGNSAPDKSGLPSDRFSAERTGGSVSTLTIQRTQQEDSAVYLCASSPQGPAGGGTQYFGPGTRLLVL.

The chain couples TRBV6-2 or TRBV6-3 to TRBJ2-7, with D possibly called TRBD1 or TRBD2 (6 bases each). The germline gives CDR1 MNHEY, CDR2 SVGEGT. V was trimmed by 2 bases and J by 6 bases, leaving 20 bases between them. The CDR3 is 16 residues long. In DNA, the CDR3 is TGTGCCAGCAGTTACGGGGGTTGGTTCGGGGGCTCCGAGCAGTACGTC. It codes for CASSYGGWFGGSEQYV.

V usage is TRBV3-1 (or the pseudogene TRBV3-2) and J usage is TRBJ2-3, with 14 bases that match TRBD2. Germline CDR1 and CDR2: LGHDT and YNNKEL (reference sequence). V lost 4 bases, J lost 5 bases, and 5 bases stayed unmatched. The CDR3 runs to 16 residues. CDR3: CASSPTSGRVGDTQYF. The CDR3 bases are TGTGCCAGCAGCCCGACTAGCGGGAGGGTTGGAGATACGCAGTATTTT.

This clone was observed a few times. V gene TRBV5-1 combines with J gene TRBJ1-5, with 7 bases matching TRBD1. The trim removed 4 bases at V and 2 bases at J, leaving 6 bases unmatched. This CDR3 contains 15 residues. Germline CDR1 SGHRS, CDR2 YFSETQ. For the CDR3, the DNA is TGCGCCAGCAGCCCCAAAACAGGGGGCAATCAGCCCCAGCATTTT. This translates into CASSPKTGGNQPQHF. Full variable domain (rest looked up from reference TRBV5-1 and TRBJ1-5): KAGVTQTPRYLIKTRGQQVTLSCSPISGHRSVSWYQQTPGQGLQFLFEYFSETQRNKGNFPGRFSGRQFSNSRSEMNVSTLELGDSALYLCASSPKTGGNQPQHFGDGTRLSIL.

The chain combines TRBV12-3 or TRBV12-4 with TRBJ2-1; the D is unclear. Between the trimmed V and J ends, which lost 5 bases and 9 bases, there was a span of 8 bases. CDR3 length equals 11 residues. The CDR3 region is CASSLRSEQFF. Written as DNA, the CDR3 is TGTGCCAGCAGTCTGAGAAGTGAGCAGTTCTTC.

The rearrangement joins TRBV3-1 (or the pseudogene TRBV3-2) to TRBJ2-5; D is undetermined. This CDR3 contains 15 residues. The V end lost 4 bases, the J end lost 3 bases, and 15 bases lay between the germline ends. In germline, CDR1 is LGHDT, CDR2 YNNKEL (reference sequence). As DNA, the CDR3 is TGTGCCAGCAGCCTTTTAGCAGCTTCTGAAGAGACCCAGTACTTC. Protein sequence: CASSLLAASEETQYF.

The chain carries TRBV12-5 and TRBJ2-7, with 8 nucleotides matching TRBD2. Losses at the gene ends were 4 bases for V and 1 base for J; bases not matched to a gene: 0. Germline loops: CDR1 LGHNT, CDR2 FRNRAP. CDR3 length: 13 amino acids. CDR3 DNA: TGTGCTAGTGGTTCGGGGGGGTCCTACGAGCAGTACGTC. It is translated as CASGSGGSYEQYV.

The chain combines TRBV9 with TRBJ2-5; tentatively, D is TRBD1 or TRBD2 (6 bases each). This CDR3 contains 13 residues. V was pared by 4 bases and J by 5 bases, with 12 bases between. Germline CDR1 and CDR2: SGDLS and YYNGEE. CDR3 amino acids: CASSRGVFETQYF. The CDR3 region has the DNA TGTGCCAGCAGCAGGGGGGTATTTGAGACCCAGTACTTC.

A few counts support this clone. The gene calls are TRBV20-1 and TRBJ2-2; D unresolved. Per germline, CDR1 DFQATT and CDR2 SNEGSKA (reference sequence). Trimming stripped 6 bases from V and 5 bases from J, with 7 bases between. This CDR3 region has 11 residues. CDR3: CSAKLTGELFF. The CDR3 DNA is TGCAGTGCCAAACTAACCGGGGAGCTGTTTTTT.

This chain uses TRBV9 with TRBJ2-1; D is perhaps TRBD1 or TRBD2 (5 bases each). Germline V gene data show CDR1 as SGDLS and CDR2 as YYNGEE. Trimming took 4 bases from V and 2 from J, leaving 13 bases between them. The CDR3 spans 15 residues. The CDR3 reads CASSPWDGAYNEQFF. The CDR3 nucleotides read TGTGCCAGCAGCCCCTGGGACGGAGCCTACAATGAGCAGTTCTTC.

V usage is TRBV7-2 and J usage is TRBJ2-1; perhaps TRBD2 as D (6 bases). The germline V gene has CDR1 SGHTA and CDR2 FQGNSA. The length of the CDR3 is 16 residues. Trimming removed 1 base at V and 9 bases at J, with 19 bases between. The CDR3 loop reads CASSLGAGILSGEQFF. The CDR3 DNA is TGTGCCAGCAGCTTAGGGGCGGGGATCCTCTCGGGTGAGCAGTTCTTC.

The chain carries TRBV6-5 and TRBJ2-7; 7 bases line up with TRBD1. The CDR3 spans 12 residues. From germline, CDR1 is MNHEY and CDR2 SVGAGI. Trimming at V came to 6 bases and at J to 12 bases, leaving 11 bases not matched to a gene. The CDR3 nucleotides read TGTGCCAGCAGCCCCGACAGGGCCCAGCCGTACGTC. This codes for CASSPDRAQPYV.

This clone was picked up one time. J is TRBJ2-4 and V is TRBV5-1; 9 nucleotides align to TRBD1. CDR1 is SGHRS and CDR2 is YFSETQ in the germline V gene. This CDR3 contains 15 residues. Germline trimming cut 3 bases from V and 4 bases from J; bases unmatched to any gene: 5. The CDR3 region has the DNA TGCGCCAGCAGCTGGGCGGACAGGGGAAAAAACATTCAGTACTTC. Translating gives CASSWADRGKNIQYF.

The chain combines TRBV29-1 with TRBJ2-7; D assignment may be TRBD1 or TRBD2 (5 bases each). CDR3 length: 13 amino acids. Trimming removed 7 bases from V and 2 bases from J, with 15 bases in between. CDR1 and CDR2 from the germline V gene are SQVTM and ANQGSEA. The CDR3 DNA sequence: TGCAGCGCCTGGGGGTCAGGAGCCTACGAGCAGTACTTC. Encoded protein: CSAWGSGAYEQYF.

The genes are TRBV9 and TRBJ1-1; D call uncertain. Germline V gives CDR1 SGDLS, CDR2 YYNGEE. V was pared by 3 bases and J by 0 bases, with 9 bases between. This CDR3 has 14 amino acids. In DNA form, the CDR3 reads TGTGCCAGCAGCGACCCGGGAGTGAACACTGAAGCTTTCTTT. It translates to CASSDPGVNTEAFF.

The CDR3, as DNA: TGTGCCAGTAGTATTTTACAGGCGAGCTCCTATAATTCACCCCTCCACTTT. Translation gives CASSILQASSYNSPLHF. This chain links TRBV19 with TRBJ1-6; a weak D match, TRBD1 (5 bases). The CDR3 has 17 residues. Deletions cut 3 bases from V and 0 bases from J, with 12 bases between. In germline, CDR1 is LNHDA, CDR2 SQIVND (reference sequence).